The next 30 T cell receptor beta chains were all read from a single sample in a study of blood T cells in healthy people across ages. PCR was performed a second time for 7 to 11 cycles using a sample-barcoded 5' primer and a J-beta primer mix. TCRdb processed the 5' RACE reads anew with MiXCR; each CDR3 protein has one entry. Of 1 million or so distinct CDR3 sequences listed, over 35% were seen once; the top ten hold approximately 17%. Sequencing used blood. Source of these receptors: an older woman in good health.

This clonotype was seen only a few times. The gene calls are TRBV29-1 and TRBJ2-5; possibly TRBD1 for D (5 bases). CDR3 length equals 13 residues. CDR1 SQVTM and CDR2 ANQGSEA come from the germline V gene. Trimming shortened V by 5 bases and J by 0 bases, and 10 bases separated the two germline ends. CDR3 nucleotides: TGCAGCGTTACCCAGGGATACCAAGAGACCCAGTACTTC. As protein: CSVTQGYQETQYF.

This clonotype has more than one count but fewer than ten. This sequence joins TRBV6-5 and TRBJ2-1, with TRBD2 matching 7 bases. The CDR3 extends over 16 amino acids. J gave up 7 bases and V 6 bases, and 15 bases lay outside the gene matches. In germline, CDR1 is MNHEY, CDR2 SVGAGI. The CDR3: CASRPSGVLGGNEQFF. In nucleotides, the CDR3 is TGTGCCAGCAGACCTAGCGGAGTTTTGGGGGGTAATGAGCAGTTCTTC.

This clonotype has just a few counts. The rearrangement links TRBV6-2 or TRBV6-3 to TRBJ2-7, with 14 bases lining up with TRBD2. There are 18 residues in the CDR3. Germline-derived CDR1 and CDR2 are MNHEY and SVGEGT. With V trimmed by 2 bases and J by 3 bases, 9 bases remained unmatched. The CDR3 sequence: CASSYGTSGSGLDYEQYF. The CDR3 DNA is TGTGCCAGCAGTTACGGGACTAGCGGGAGTGGCCTCGACTACGAGCAGTACTTC.

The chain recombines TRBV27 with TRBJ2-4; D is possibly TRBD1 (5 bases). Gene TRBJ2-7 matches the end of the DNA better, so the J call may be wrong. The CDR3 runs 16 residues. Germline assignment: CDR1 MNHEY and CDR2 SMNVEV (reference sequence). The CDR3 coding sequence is TGTGCCAGCAGTTTAAAAGGAACCTTCAGGGTATACGAGCAGTACTTC. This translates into CASSLKGTFRVYEQYF.

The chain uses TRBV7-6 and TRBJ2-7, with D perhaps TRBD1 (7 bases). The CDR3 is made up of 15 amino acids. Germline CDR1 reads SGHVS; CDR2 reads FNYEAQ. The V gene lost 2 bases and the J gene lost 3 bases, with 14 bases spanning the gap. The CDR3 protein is CASSLRGTADYEQYF. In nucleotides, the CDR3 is TGTGCCAGCAGCTTACGCGGGACAGCCGACTACGAGCAGTACTTC.

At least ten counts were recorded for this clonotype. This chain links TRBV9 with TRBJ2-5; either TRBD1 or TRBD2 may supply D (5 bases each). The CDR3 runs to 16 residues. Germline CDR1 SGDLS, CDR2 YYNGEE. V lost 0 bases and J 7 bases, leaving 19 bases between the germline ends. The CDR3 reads CASSVECRDPELTQYF. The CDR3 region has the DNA TGTGCCAGCAGCGTAGAATGTAGGGACCCAGAATTGACCCAGTACTTC.

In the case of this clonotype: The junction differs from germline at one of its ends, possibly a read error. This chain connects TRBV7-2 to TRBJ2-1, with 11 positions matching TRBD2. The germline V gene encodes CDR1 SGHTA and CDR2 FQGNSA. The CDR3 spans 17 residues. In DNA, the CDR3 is TGTGCCAGCAGCTTAGCGGCAACTAGCGGGAGCTACAATGAGCAGTTATTC. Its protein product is CASSLAATSGSYNEQLF.

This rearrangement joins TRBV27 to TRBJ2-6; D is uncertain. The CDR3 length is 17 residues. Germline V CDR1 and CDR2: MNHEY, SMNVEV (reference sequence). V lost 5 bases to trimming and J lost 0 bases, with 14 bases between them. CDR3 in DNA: TGTGCCAGCAGTACCGTAACCTCAAGCTCTGGGGCCAACGTCCTGACTTTC. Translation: CASSTVTSSSGANVLTF.

DNA for the CDR3: TGTGCCAGCAGCGACGCGGGTAGCTCCTACGAGCAGTACTTC. Residues: CASSDAGSSYEQYF. The V call is TRBV6-5, the J call TRBJ2-7; D is possibly TRBD2 (5 bases). Trimming removed 6 bases from V and 0 bases from J, with 12 bases in between. From germline, CDR1 is MNHEY and CDR2 SVGAGI. CDR3 length: 14 residues.

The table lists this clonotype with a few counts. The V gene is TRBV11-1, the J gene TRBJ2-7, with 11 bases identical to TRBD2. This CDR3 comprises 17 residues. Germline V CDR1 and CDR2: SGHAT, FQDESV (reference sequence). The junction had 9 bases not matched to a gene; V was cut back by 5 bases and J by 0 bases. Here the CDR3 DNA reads TGTGCCAGCAGCGACCGGACTAGCGGGCCGAGCTCCTACGAGCAGTACTTC. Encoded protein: CASSDRTSGPSSYEQYF.

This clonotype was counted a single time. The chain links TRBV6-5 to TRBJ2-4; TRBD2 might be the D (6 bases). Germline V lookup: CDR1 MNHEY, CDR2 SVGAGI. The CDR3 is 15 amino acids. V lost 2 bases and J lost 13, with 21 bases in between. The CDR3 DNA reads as TGTGCCAGCAGTTACGGGGGAGGTGGGTTTTACGTGCAGTACTTC. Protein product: CASSYGGGGFYVQYF.

DNA for the CDR3: TGTGCCAGCAGCTTAGAACAGCAGCAAGAGACCCAGTACTTC. It yields the protein CASSLEQQQETQYF. V and J are TRBV7-8 and TRBJ2-5; no clear D. In germline, CDR1 is SGHVS, CDR2 FQNEAQ. V gave up 1 base and J gave up 2 bases, with 8 bases separating them. The CDR3 loop spans 14 amino acids.

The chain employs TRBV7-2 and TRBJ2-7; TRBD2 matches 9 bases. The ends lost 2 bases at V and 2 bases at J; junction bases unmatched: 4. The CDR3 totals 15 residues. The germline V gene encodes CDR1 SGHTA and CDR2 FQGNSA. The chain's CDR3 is CASSLRSGGPYEQYF. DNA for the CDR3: TGTGCCAGCAGCTTAAGGAGCGGGGGGCCCTACGAGCAGTACTTC.

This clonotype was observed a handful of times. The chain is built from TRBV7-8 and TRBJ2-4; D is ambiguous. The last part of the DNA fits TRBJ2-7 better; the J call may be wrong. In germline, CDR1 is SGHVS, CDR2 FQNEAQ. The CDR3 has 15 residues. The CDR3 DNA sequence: TGTGCCAGCAGCTCGACAAGATGGAGCTCCTACGAGCAGTACTTC. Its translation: CASSSTRWSSYEQYF.

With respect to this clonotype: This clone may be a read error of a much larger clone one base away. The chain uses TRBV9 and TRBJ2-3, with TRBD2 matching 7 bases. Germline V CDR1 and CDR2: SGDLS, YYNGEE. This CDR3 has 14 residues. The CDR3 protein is CASGVAGTTDTQYF. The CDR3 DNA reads TGTGCCAGCGGCGTAGCGGGTACCACAGATACGCAGTATTTT. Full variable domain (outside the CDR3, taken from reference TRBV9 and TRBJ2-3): DSGVTQTPKHLITATGQRVTLRCSPRSGDLSVYWYQQSLDQGLQFLIQYYNGEERAKGNILERFSAQQFPDLHSELNLSSLELGDSALYFCASGVAGTTDTQYFGPGTRLTVL.

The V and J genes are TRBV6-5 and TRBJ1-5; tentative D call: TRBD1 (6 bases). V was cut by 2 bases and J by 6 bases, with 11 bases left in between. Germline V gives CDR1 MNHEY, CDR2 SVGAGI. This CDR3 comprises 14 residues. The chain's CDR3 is CASSYGRGSQPQHF. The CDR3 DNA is TGTGCCAGCAGTTACGGCAGGGGAAGTCAGCCCCAGCATTTT.

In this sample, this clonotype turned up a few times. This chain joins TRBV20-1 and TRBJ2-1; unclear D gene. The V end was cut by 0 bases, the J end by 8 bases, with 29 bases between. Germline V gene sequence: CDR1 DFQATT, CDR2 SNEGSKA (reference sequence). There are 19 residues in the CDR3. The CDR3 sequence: CSARDRLSLAIKIRDEQFF. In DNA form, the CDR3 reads TGCAGTGCTAGAGATCGTTTGTCCCTTGCGATAAAAATTAGGGATGAGCAGTTCTTC.

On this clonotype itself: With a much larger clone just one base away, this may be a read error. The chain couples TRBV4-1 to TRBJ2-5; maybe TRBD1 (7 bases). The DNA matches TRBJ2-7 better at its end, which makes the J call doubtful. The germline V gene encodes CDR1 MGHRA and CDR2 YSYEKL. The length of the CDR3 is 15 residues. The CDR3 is CASSQRGGGVYEQYF. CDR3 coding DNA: TGCGCCAGCAGCCAGAGAGGAGGGGGCGTCTACGAGCAGTACTTC.

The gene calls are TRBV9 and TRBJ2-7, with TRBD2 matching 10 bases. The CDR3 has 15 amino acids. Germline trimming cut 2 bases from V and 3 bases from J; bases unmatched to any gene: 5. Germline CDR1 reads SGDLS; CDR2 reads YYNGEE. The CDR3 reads CASSVGTSERYEQYF. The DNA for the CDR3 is TGTGCCAGCAGCGTTGGGACTAGCGAGCGCTACGAGCAGTACTTC.

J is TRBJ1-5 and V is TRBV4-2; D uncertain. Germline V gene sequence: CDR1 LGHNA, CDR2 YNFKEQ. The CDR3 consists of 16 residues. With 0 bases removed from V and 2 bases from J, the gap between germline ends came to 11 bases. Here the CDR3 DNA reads TGTGCCAGCAGCCAAGATTCAGCATTTGGCAATCAGCCCCAGCATTTT. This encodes CASSQDSAFGNQPQHF.

CDR3 coding DNA: TGTGCCAGCAGTCCCGTCGGGACAGGGGGCTACGAGCAGTACTTC. Translated: CASSPVGTGGYEQYF. The V call is TRBV27, the J call TRBJ2-7; TRBD1 matches at 11 bases. Germline CDR1 and CDR2: MNHEY and SMNVEV (reference sequence). The CDR3 length is 15 residues. Trimming at V came to 5 bases and at J to 3 bases, leaving 6 bases not matched to a gene.

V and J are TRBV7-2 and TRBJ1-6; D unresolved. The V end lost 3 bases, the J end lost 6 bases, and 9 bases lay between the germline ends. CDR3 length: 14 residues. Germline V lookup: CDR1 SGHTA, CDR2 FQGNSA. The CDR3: CASSLDGVNSPLHF. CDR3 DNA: TGTGCCAGCAGCTTGGACGGCGTTAATTCACCCCTCCACTTT.

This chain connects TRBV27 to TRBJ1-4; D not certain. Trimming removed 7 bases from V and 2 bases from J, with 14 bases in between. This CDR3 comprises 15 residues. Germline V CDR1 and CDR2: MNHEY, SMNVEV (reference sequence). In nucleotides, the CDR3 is TGTGCCAGCAATCAACGAGGGTCGACTAATGAAAAACTGTTTTTT. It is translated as CASNQRGSTNEKLFF.

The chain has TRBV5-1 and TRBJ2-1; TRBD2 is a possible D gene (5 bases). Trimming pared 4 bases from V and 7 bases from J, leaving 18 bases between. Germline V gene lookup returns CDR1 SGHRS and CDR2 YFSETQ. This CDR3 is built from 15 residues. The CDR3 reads CASSIGLPPGNEQFF. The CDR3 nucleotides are TGCGCCAGCAGCATAGGGCTTCCCCCGGGGAATGAGCAGTTCTTC.

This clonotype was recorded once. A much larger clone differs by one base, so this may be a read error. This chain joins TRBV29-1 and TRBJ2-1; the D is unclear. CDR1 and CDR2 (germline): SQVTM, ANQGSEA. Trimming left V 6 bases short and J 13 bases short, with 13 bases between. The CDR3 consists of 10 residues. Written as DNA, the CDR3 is TGCAGCGTGATAGGAGAGACCCAGTTCTTC. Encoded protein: CSVIGETQFF.

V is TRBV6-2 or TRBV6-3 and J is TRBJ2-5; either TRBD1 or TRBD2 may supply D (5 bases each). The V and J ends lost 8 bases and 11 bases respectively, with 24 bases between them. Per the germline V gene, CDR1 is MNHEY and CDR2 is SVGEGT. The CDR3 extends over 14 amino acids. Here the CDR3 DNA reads TGTGCCAGCGTCGGAACGGGATGGGGGAATGAGCAGTACTTC. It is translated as CASVGTGWGNEQYF.

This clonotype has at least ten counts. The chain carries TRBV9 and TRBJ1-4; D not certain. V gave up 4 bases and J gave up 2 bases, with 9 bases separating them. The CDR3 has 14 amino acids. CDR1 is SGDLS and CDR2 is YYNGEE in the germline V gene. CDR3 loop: CASSSGGTNEKLFF. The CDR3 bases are TGTGCCAGCAGCAGTGGAGGGACTAATGAAAAACTGTTTTTT.

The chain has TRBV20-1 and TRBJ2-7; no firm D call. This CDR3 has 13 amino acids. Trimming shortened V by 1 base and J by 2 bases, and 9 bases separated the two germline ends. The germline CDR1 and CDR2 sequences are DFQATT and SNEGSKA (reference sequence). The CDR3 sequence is CSARGQEPYEQYF. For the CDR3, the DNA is TGCAGTGCTAGAGGGCAGGAGCCCTACGAGCAGTACTTC.

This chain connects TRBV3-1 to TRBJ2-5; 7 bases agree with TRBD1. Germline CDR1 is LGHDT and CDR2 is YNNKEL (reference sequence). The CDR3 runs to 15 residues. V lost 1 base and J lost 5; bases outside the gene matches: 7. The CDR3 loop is CASSQGEQGWETQYF. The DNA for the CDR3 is TGTGCCAGCAGCCAAGGGGAACAGGGGTGGGAGACCCAGTACTTC.

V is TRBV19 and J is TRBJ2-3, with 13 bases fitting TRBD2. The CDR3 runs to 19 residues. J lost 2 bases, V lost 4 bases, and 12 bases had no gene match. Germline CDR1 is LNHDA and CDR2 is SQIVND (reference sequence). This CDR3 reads CASSTGTSGIRLNTDTQYF. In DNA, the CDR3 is TGTGCCAGTAGTACCGGGACTAGCGGGATAAGGTTGAACACAGATACGCAGTATTTT.